Presented here are 9 T cell receptor beta chains from one specimen sequenced in a study of blood T cell repertoires in COVID-19. TCRdb's table, derived via immunoSEQ multiplex PCR, lists solely in-frame clones and lacks some. The profile shows about 81,000 clones, approximately 82% of them singletons. The sample consisted of peripheral blood. The receptors come from a human donor in a cohort sampled during active COVID-19.

This clone was seen only a few times. The chain combines TRBV6-5 with TRBJ2-7; TRBD1 matches 7 bases. V was clipped by 2 bases and J by 1 base; unmatched bases: 2. CDR3 length equals 14 residues. Germline lookup yields CDR1 MNHEY and CDR2 SVGAGI. In nucleotides, the CDR3 is TGTGCCAGCAGTTACCTGGGACAGTCCTACGAGCAGTACTTC. It yields the protein CASSYLGQSYEQYF.

The gene calls are TRBV2 and TRBJ1-5, with D tentatively TRBD1 (5 bases). Deletions cut 10 bases from V and 1 base from J, with 8 bases between. Germline values: CDR1 SNHLY, CDR2 FYNNEI. The CDR3 runs 12 residues. The CDR3 DNA is TGTGCCACCAGACAGAGCAATCAGCCCCAGCATTTT. It specifies CATRQSNQPQHF. Filled out from reference TRBV2 and TRBJ1-5, the complete variable domain reads EPEVTQTPSHQVTQMGQEVILRCVPISNHLYFYWYRQILGQKVEFLVSFYNNEISEKSEIFDDQFSVERPDGSNFTLKIRSTKLEDSAMYFCATRQSNQPQHFGDGTRLSIL.

Only one count was recorded for this clone. CDR3 amino acids: CASTTSDRAAIYF. Written as DNA, the CDR3 is TGTGCCAGTACTACATCGGACAGGGCAGCCATATATTTT. This rearrangement joins TRBV19 to TRBJ1-3; 8 bases are shared with TRBD1. Germline CDR1 reads LNHDA; CDR2 reads SQIVND (reference sequence). The J segment lost 11 bases and the V segment lost 7 bases, leaving 10 bases of the junction unmatched. This CDR3 is built from 13 residues.

The chain has TRBV30 and TRBJ2-6, with 7 bases matching TRBD2. The CDR3 extends over 16 amino acids. Germline trimming cut 3 bases from V and 1 base from J; bases unmatched to any gene: 6. Germline CDR1 and CDR2: GTSNPN and SVGIG (reference sequence). The CDR3 spells CAWSGGYWSGANVLTF. The CDR3 nucleotides are TGTGCCTGGAGCGGGGGGTACTGGTCTGGGGCCAACGTCCTGACTTTC.

The chain links TRBV7-2 to TRBJ1-2; no firm D call. Germline CDR1 and CDR2: SGHTA and FQGNSA. The V and J ends lost 6 bases and 3 bases respectively, with 5 bases between them. CDR3 length: 11 amino acids. CDR3 loop: CASSPDYGYTF. CDR3 in DNA: TGTGCCAGCAGTCCGGACTATGGCTACACCTTC.

The chain recombines TRBV4-3 with TRBJ2-1, with 7 nucleotides matching TRBD1. CDR1 is LGHNA and CDR2 is YSLEER in the germline V gene. The ends lost 4 bases at V and 1 base at J; junction bases unmatched: 4. This CDR3 region has 15 residues. CDR3 sequence: CASSPTGDSYNEQFF. CDR3 nucleotides: TGCGCCAGCAGCCCAACAGGGGATTCCTACAATGAGCAGTTCTTC.

In its sample, this clone was seen once. This chain joins TRBV6-2 or TRBV6-3 and TRBJ2-5; TRBD2 is a possible D gene (6 bases). This CDR3 comprises 18 residues. Germline V lookup: CDR1 MNHEY, CDR2 SVGEGT. V dropped 0 bases and J dropped 2 bases, with 19 bases sitting between them. The chain's CDR3 is CASSYSSRTQGGQETQYF. The DNA for the CDR3 is TGTGCCAGCAGTTACTCTTCTCGGACCCAGGGAGGTCAAGAGACCCAGTACTTC.

The V and J genes are TRBV7-8 and TRBJ1-4; D perhaps matches TRBD1 (6 bases). Trimming pared 5 bases from V and 6 bases from J, leaving 13 bases between. The CDR3 covers 14 residues. The germline V gene has CDR1 SGHVS and CDR2 FQNEAQ. The chain's CDR3 is CASSLRGLHEKLFF. The CDR3 DNA reads TGTGCCAGCAGCCTCAGGGGCCTGCATGAAAAACTGTTTTTT.

The chain combines TRBV5-4 with TRBJ2-5, with 12 nucleotides matching TRBD2. This CDR3 contains 16 residues. Germline lookup yields CDR1 SGHNT and CDR2 YYREEE (reference sequence). Trimming removed 4 bases from V and 2 bases from J; junction bases left unmatched: 6. CDR3 nucleotides: TGTGCCAGCAGCGCCCGGACTAGCGGGGAGCAAGAGACCCAGTACTTC. This codes for CASSARTSGEQETQYF.